This T cell receptor (beta chain) was recorded in a study of T cells in Graves' hyperthyroidism and ophthalmopathy. The study excluded patients with uncontrolled infection, other autoimmune disease, pregnancy or lactation. Cells are PBMCs isolated from about 10 ml of fresh blood. Worth noting for this clonotype: What it recognizes is unknown.

Broader study findings: Separating ophthalmopathy from stable hyperthyroidism was achieved by a 13 V-J model.

Trimming pared 0 bases from V and 8 bases from J, leaving 12 bases between. CDR3 length equals 14 residues. Germline V gene sequence: CDR1 SGHKS, CDR2 YYEKEE (reference sequence). It was RNA transcripts that yielded the amplified TCR beta CDR3 regions. TCR CDR3 underwent first-round RT-PCR with the HTBI primer set. TCRdb fed the multiplex PCR reads into MiXCR, producing one record per CDR3 protein. The top ten hold 25% to 30% of the sample, which has 150,000 to 200,000 distinct CDR3 sequences, about 17% seen once. Source material: blood. This TCR derives from a woman aged 50 to 60 with Graves' hyperthyroidism. The chain couples TRBV5-5 to TRBJ2-1, with a possible D match to TRBD1 (6 bases). CDR3 DNA: TGTGCCAGCAGCTTGGTCTGGGGGCAGGATGAGCAGTTCTTC. Translation gives CASSLVWGQDEQFF. The full variable domain, in which reference TRBV5-5 and TRBJ2-1 provide the parts outside the CDR3, is DAGVTQSPTHLIKTRGQQVTLRCSPISGHKSVSWYQQVLGQGPQFIFQYYEKEERGRGNFPDRFSARQFPNYSSELNVNALLLGDSALYLCASSLVWGQDEQFFGPGTRLTVL.